This TCR beta chain appears in the sequencing data of a study of response to subunit inactivated influenza vaccine (dated by TCRdb to the late 2010s). For the study in its entirety: The study used deep quantitative T cell receptor repertoire profiling to track responses to a trivalent subunit inactivated influenza vaccine.

CDR1 and CDR2 (SSHAT, FNYEAQ) derive from the germline V gene (reference sequence). The cysteine opens and the phenylalanine closes a CDR3 of 15 amino acids. Only CDR3 DNA is held: 45 bases, read in frame from base 1. The V and J ends are trimmed by 1 base and 1 base, leaving 10 bases between them. The library came from RT-PCR. Reads for this sample came from an Illumina HiSeq 2500. TCRdb reworked the public reads: Q25 trimming with fastp, MiXCR clone assembly, productive beta chains retained. Every entry covers one CDR3 protein and lists the most common genes and DNA from its rows. The sample table records around 490,000 distinct CDR3 sequences; approximately 7.1% of these occur just once. Together, the top ten hold around 13% of the sample. This clonotype has ten or more counts. Its antigen is not yet known. There are no base qualities to consult, and no much larger clone falls within one base. The investigation overall reported the following: The authors proposed that each seasonal influenza vaccination may bring in only a limited number of new T cells.

The chain couples TRBV7-7 to TRBJ2-5; the best D guess is TRBD2, with 5 bases matching. Sequencing was performed on PBMCs from blood, taken roughly 24 months after vaccination. This TCR came from a man between 45 and 75 years old who received an inactivated influenza vaccine. Donor details come from another sample of the same person, matched by shared clones. In nucleotides, the sequence is TGTGCCAGCAGCTTAGGGAGCGGCCCCCAAGAGACCCAGTACTTC. Its amino acids are CASSLGSGPQETQYF.